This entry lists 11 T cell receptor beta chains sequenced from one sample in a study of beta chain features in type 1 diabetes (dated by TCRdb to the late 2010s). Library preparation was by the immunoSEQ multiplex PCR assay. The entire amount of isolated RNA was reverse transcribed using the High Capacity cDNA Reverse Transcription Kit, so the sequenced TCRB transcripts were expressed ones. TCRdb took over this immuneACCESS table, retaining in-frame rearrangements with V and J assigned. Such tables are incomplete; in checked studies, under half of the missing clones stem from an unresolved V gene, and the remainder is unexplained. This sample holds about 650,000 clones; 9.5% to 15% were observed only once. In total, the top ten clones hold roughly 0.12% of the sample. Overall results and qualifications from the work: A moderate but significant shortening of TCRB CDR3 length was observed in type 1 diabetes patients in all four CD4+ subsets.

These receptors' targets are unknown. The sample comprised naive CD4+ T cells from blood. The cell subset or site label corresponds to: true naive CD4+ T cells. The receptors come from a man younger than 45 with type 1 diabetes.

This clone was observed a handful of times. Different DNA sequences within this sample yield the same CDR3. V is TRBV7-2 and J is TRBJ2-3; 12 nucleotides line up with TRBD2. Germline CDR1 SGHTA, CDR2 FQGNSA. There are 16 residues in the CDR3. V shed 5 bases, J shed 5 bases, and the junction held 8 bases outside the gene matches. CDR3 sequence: CASSDRTSGARDTQYF. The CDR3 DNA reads TGTGCCAGCAGCGACCGGACTAGCGGGGCTCGAGATACGCAGTATTTT.

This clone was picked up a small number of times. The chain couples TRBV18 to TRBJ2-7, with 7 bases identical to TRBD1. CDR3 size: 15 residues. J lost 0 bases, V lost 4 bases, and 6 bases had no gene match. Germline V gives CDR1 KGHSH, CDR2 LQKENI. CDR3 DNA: TGTGCCAGCTCACAACAGGGACAGTCCTCCTACGAGCAGTACTTC. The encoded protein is CASSQQGQSSYEQYF.

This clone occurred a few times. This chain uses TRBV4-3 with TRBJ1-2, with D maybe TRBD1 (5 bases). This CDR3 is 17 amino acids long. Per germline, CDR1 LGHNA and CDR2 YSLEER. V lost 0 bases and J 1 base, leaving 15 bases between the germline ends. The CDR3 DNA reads TGCGCCAGCAGCCAAGATCCCTCGGGACGGATTAACTATGGCTACACCTTC. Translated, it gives CASSQDPSGRINYGYTF.

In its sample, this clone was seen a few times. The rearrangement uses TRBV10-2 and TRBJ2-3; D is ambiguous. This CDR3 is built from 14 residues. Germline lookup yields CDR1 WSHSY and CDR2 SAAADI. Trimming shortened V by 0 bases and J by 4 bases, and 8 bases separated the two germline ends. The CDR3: CASSESGTADTQYF. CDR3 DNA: TGCGCCAGCAGTGAGTCGGGAACCGCAGATACGCAGTATTTT.

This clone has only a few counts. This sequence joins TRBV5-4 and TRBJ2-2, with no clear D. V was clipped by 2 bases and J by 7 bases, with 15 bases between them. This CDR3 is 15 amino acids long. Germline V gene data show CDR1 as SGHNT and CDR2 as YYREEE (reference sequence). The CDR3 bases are TGTGCCAGCAGCTTTTTTCCAAAGAGTAGCGGGGAGCTGTTTTTT. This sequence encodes CASSFFPKSSGELFF.

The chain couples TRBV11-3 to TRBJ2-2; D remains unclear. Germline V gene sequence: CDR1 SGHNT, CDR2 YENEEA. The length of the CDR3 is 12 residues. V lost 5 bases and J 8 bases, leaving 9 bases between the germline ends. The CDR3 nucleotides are TGTGCCAGCAGCCCCTTGGAAGGGGAGCTGTTTTTT. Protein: CASSPLEGELFF. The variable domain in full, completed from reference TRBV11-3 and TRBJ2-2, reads EAGVVQSPRYKIIEKKQPVAFWCNPISGHNTLYWYLQNLGQGPELLIRYENEEAVDDSQLPKDRFSAERLKGVDSTLKIQPAELGDSAVYLCASSPLEGELFFGEGSRLTVL.

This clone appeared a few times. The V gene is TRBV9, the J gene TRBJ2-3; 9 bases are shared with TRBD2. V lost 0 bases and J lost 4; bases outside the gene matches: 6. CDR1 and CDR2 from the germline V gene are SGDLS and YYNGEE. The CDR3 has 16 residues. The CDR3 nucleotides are TGTGCCAGCAGCGTAGCTGGAGCGGGGGGCCCAGATACGCAGTATTTT. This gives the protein CASSVAGAGGPDTQYF.

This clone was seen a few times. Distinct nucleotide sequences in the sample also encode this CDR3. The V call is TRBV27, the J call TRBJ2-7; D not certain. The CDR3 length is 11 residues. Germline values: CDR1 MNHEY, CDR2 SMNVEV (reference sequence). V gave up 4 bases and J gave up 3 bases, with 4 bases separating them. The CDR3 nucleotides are TGTGCCAGCAGTTCAAACTACGAGCAGTACTTC. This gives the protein CASSSNYEQYF.

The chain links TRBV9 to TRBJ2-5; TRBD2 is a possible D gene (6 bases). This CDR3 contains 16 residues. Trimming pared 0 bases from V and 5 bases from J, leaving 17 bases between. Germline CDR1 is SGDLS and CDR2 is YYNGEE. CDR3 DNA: TGTGCCAGCAGCGTAGGAGGTCTACCTGCGGGGGAGACCCAGTACTTC. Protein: CASSVGGLPAGETQYF.

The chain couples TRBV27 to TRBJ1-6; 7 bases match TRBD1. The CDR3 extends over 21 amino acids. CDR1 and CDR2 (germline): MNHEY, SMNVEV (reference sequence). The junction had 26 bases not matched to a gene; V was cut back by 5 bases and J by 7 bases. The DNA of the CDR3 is TGTGCCAGCAGTCCACCCCCTCGGACAGGATCGAATTCCTCGAAGAATTCACCCCTCCACTTT. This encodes CASSPPPRTGSNSSKNSPLHF.

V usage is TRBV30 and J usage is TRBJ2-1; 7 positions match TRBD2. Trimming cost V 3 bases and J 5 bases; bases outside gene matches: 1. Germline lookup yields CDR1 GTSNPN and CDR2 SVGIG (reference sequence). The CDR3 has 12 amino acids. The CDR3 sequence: CAWSRGDNEQFF. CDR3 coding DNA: TGTGCCTGGAGCCGGGGGGACAATGAGCAGTTCTTC.